This TCR beta chain is drawn from a study of blood T cell repertoires in COVID-19. CDR3 length equals 17 residues. Trimming took 7 bases from V and 7 from J; bases not matched to a gene: 15. The germline V gene has CDR1 MNHEY and CDR2 SMNVEV (reference sequence). The assay was immunoSEQ multiplex PCR, and TCRdb's table has in-frame clones only and misses some. The table includes about 250,000 clones, 85% to 90% detected once. The receptor comes from a man aged 40-55 years who had recovered from COVID-19. The V call is TRBV27, the J call TRBJ2-1; 11 positions match TRBD2. Sequenced: PBMCs or T cells enriched from blood (not recorded which). For the CDR3, the DNA is TGTGCCAGCAAAAACTTCGGGTGGGGACTAGCGGAGAATGAGCAGTTCTTC. Translated, it gives CASKNFGWGLAENEQFF.